The 19 T cell receptor beta chains presented below share a single source sample, sequenced in a study of CD8+ T cells in alopecia areata. The authors extracted RNA and reverse transcribed it into cDNA as the sequencing template. TCRdb's copy holds only in-frame clones and misses some; the assay was immunoSEQ multiplex PCR. Of about 190,000 clones in the sample, over 60% are singletons; the top ten hold around 3.9%. The treatment was: oral pan-JAK inhibitor, 5-10 mg twice daily. Sequenced here: CD4+ T cells sorted from blood, sampled at week 4, from a patient treated with tofacitinib. Source of these receptors: a human donor with alopecia areata.

The CDR3 bases are TGTGCCTGGTCCTTTCAGGGGGTTTCTGGCTACACCTTC. This sequence encodes CAWSFQGVSGYTF. The chain employs TRBV30 and TRBJ1-2; 7 bases are a match to TRBD1. V lost 5 bases and J lost 7; bases outside the gene matches: 10. The CDR3 contains 13 residues. Germline V gene sequence: CDR1 GTSNPN, CDR2 SVGIG (reference sequence).

The rearrangement uses TRBV9 and TRBJ1-1; tentatively, D is TRBD1 (6 bases). V lost 0 bases, J lost 0 bases, and 15 bases lay in between. This CDR3 spans 17 amino acids. CDR1 is SGDLS and CDR2 is YYNGEE in the germline V gene. The CDR3 coding sequence is TGTGCCAGCAGCGTAGCTGGGGGGGGCTTAATGAACACTGAAGCTTTCTTT. Translated: CASSVAGGGLMNTEAFF.

The rearrangement links TRBV29-1 to TRBJ2-7; possibly TRBD2 for D (5 bases). The V and J ends lost 4 bases and 5 bases respectively, with 12 bases between them. Per the germline V gene, CDR1 is SQVTM and CDR2 is ANQGSEA. The CDR3 consists of 12 residues. In DNA form, the CDR3 reads TGCAGCGTTGGTTCGGGAATTGACGAGCAGTACTTC. Protein product: CSVGSGIDEQYF.

V is TRBV2 and J is TRBJ1-5, with D possibly TRBD1 on 5 matching bases. CDR3 length: 13 amino acids. V was clipped by 5 bases and J by 3 bases, with 8 bases between them. Germline V lookup: CDR1 SNHLY, CDR2 FYNNEI. In DNA, the CDR3 is TGTGCCAGCAGTCGACAGATCAATCAGCCCCAGCATTTT. Translation gives CASSRQINQPQHF.

V gene TRBV5-1 combines with J gene TRBJ2-4; TRBD2 is a possible D gene (6 bases). The germline CDR1 and CDR2 sequences are SGHRS and YFSETQ. This CDR3 has 17 residues. Trimming stripped 3 bases from V and 0 bases from J, with 16 bases between. The CDR3 coding sequence is TGCGCCAGCAGCTCGCCCGGAGGGACCCTAGCCAAAAACATTCAGTACTTC. The encoded protein is CASSSPGGTLAKNIQYF. Complete variable domain (other parts from reference TRBV5-1 and TRBJ2-4): KAGVTQTPRYLIKTRGQQVTLSCSPISGHRSVSWYQQTPGQGLQFLFEYFSETQRNKGNFPGRFSGRQFSNSRSEMNVSTLELGDSALYLCASSSPGGTLAKNIQYFGAGTRLSVL.

The CDR3 coding sequence is TGTGCCAGTAGTCTAAGACAGGGCTACAATGAGCAGTTCTTC. Translated, it gives CASSLRQGYNEQFF. This sequence joins TRBV19 and TRBJ2-1, with 7 bases fitting TRBD1. From germline, CDR1 is LNHDA and CDR2 SQIVND (reference sequence). The J segment lost 3 bases and the V segment lost 5 bases, leaving 4 bases of the junction unmatched. The CDR3 covers 14 residues.

CDR3 nucleotide sequence: TGTGCCTGGAGCCCGACAGGGCTGAAAGAGACCCAGTACTTC. Residues: CAWSPTGLKETQYF. The rearrangement uses TRBV30 and TRBJ2-5; 7 positions match TRBD1. Per the germline V gene, CDR1 is GTSNPN and CDR2 is SVGIG (reference sequence). The CDR3 length is 14 residues. V shed 3 bases and J 3 bases; nucleotides not matched to a gene: 7.

This clone has only one observation. The germline gene is not matched at one end of the junction; a read error may be the cause. V gene TRBV7-7 combines with J gene TRBJ2-7, with 8 nucleotides matching TRBD2. This CDR3 region has 18 residues. Germline loops: CDR1 SSHAT, CDR2 FNYEAQ (reference sequence). DNA of the CDR3: TGTGCTAGCAGCTTAGGCCCTCCTTGGACTAGCACGGCGAGGGAGCAGTACTTC. Its protein product is CASSLGPPWTSTAREQYF.

The gene calls are TRBV6-1 and TRBJ1-6, with TRBD1 matching 10 bases. Germline-derived CDR1 and CDR2 are MNHNS and SASEGT. CDR3 size: 16 residues. Unmatched junction bases numbered 6, after V lost 1 base and J lost 9 bases. CDR3 sequence reads: CASSEELGTGVSPLHF. The DNA of the CDR3 is TGTGCCAGCAGTGAAGAGCTCGGGACAGGGGTTTCACCCCTCCACTTT.

This clone was seen just once. The chain carries TRBV30 and TRBJ1-1; 9 nucleotides agree with TRBD1. Germline assignment: CDR1 GTSNPN and CDR2 SVGIG (reference sequence). This CDR3 is built from 13 residues. J gave up 3 bases and V 2 bases, and 1 base lay outside the gene matches. The CDR3 is CAWSRDRDTEAFF. The CDR3 DNA reads as TGTGCCTGGAGTCGGGACAGGGACACTGAAGCTTTCTTT.

This chain joins TRBV7-9 and TRBJ2-5; TRBD2 agrees at 14 bases. Germline lookup yields CDR1 SEHNR and CDR2 FQNEAQ (reference sequence). This CDR3 spans 17 amino acids. The junction had 6 bases not matched to a gene; V was cut back by 5 bases and J by 1 base. CDR3 amino acids: CASSHGTSGGSQETQYF. The CDR3 bases are TGTGCCAGCAGCCACGGGACTAGCGGGGGCTCCCAAGAGACCCAGTACTTC.

The V call is TRBV9, the J call TRBJ1-2; 12 nucleotides align to TRBD1. Losses at the gene ends were 2 bases for V and 7 bases for J; bases not matched to a gene: 3. The CDR3 loop spans 14 amino acids. Germline V CDR1 and CDR2: SGDLS, YYNGEE. As DNA, the CDR3 is TGTGCCAGCAGCGTGGGACAGGGGGCTGGTGGCTACACCTTC. It specifies CASSVGQGAGGYTF.

This clone was seen only a few times. The chain employs TRBV10-3 and TRBJ2-7; 8 bases are a match to TRBD1. The CDR3 loop spans 13 amino acids. The J segment lost 7 bases and the V segment lost 3 bases, leaving 5 bases of the junction unmatched. Germline V gene data show CDR1 as ENHRY and CDR2 as SYGVKD. CDR3 sequence reads: CAISDSGGYEQYF. The CDR3 nucleotides are TGTGCCATCAGTGACTCAGGGGGCTATGAGCAGTACTTC.

V gene TRBV10-3 combines with J gene TRBJ1-6; D unresolved. This CDR3 spans 15 amino acids. V lost 0 bases and J lost 5, with 8 bases in between. Germline CDR1 ENHRY, CDR2 SYGVKD. CDR3 sequence: CAISESGRDNSPLHF. The CDR3 bases are TGTGCCATCAGTGAGTCCGGACGGGATAATTCACCCCTCCACTTT.

This clone was detected only once. The genes are TRBV29-1 and TRBJ1-2; D is undetermined. Per the germline V gene, CDR1 is SQVTM and CDR2 is ANQGSEA. V was pared by 4 bases and J by 5 bases, with 14 bases between. There are 13 residues in the CDR3. CDR3 sequence: CSVGISSGYGYTF. Here the CDR3 DNA reads TGCAGCGTTGGGATCTCGTCGGGTTATGGCTACACCTTC.

J is TRBJ2-3 and V is TRBV10-2; a possible D gene is TRBD2 (6 bases). This CDR3 contains 15 residues. Trimming left V 2 bases short and J 5 bases short, with 14 bases between. Germline CDR1 reads WSHSY; CDR2 reads SAAADI. The CDR3 DNA is TGCGCCAGCAGTGAGACTAGCTTCGGGGGAGATACGCAGTATTTT. Protein: CASSETSFGGDTQYF.

This chain uses TRBV25-1 with TRBJ2-5; possible D gene TRBD2, 7 bases. This CDR3 region has 13 residues. Trimming left V 5 bases short and J 2 bases short, with 9 bases between. Per the germline V gene, CDR1 is MGHDK and CDR2 is SYGVNS. CDR3 in DNA: TGTGCCAGCAGTAGGGGGGGGCAAGAGACCCAGTACTTC. Amino acids: CASSRGGQETQYF.

The chain links TRBV29-1 to TRBJ1-1; D unclear. CDR3 size: 13 residues. Germline loops: CDR1 SQVTM, CDR2 ANQGSEA. Trimming removed 0 bases from V and 1 base from J, with 6 bases in between. The CDR3 is CSVEDWQNTEAFF. Written as DNA, the CDR3 is TGCAGCGTTGAAGACTGGCAGAACACTGAAGCTTTCTTT.

The chain uses TRBV5-6 and TRBJ2-3, with TRBD1 matching over 8 bases. The CDR3 runs 14 residues. The germline CDR1 and CDR2 sequences are SGHDT and YYEEEE. V dropped 4 bases and J dropped 4; count of bases not matched to a gene: 5. This chain's CDR3 is CASSPGQGADTQYF. In nucleotides, the CDR3 is TGTGCCAGCAGCCCCGGACAGGGTGCAGATACGCAGTATTTT.